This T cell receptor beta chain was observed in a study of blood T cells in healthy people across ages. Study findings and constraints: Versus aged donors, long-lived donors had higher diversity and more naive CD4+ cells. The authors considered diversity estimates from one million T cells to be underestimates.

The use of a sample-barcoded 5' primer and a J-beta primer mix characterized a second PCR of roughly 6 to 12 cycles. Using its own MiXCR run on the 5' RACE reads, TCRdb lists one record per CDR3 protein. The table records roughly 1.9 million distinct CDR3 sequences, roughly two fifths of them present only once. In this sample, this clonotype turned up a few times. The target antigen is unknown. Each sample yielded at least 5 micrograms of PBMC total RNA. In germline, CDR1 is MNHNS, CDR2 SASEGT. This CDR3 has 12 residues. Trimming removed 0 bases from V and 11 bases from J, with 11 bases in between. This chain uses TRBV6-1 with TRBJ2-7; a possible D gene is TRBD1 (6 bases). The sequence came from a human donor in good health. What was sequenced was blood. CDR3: CASSEAKGVKYF. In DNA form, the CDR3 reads TGTGCCAGCAGTGAAGCGAAGGGGGTTAAGTACTTC.